This entry lists 5 T cell receptor beta chains sequenced from one sample in a study of blood T cells in healthy people across ages. The second PCR ran about 6 to 11 cycles with a sample-barcoded 5' primer and J-beta primers. TCRdb redid the calling of the 5' RACE reads with MiXCR, one entry per CDR3 protein. The sample yields approximately 680,000 distinct CDR3 sequences, 32% seen once. Source material: blood. The source is an elderly woman in good health.

The rearrangement joins TRBV10-3 to TRBJ1-1; D not certain. CDR3 length: 14 residues. Trimming stripped 3 bases from V and 5 bases from J, with 13 bases between. Germline CDR1 and CDR2: ENHRY and SYGVKD. The CDR3 DNA reads as TGTGCCATCAGTGACGACACAGTACGTACTGAAGCTTTCTTT. Protein: CAISDDTVRTEAFF.

This clonotype was observed many times. The chain joins TRBV7-2 to TRBJ1-5, with 7 bases fitting TRBD1. The CDR3 runs 15 residues. CDR1 SGHTA and CDR2 FQGNSA come from the germline V gene. The V and J ends lost 5 bases and 7 bases, in that order; junction bases with no gene match: 11. In nucleotides, the CDR3 is TGTGCCAGCAGCCCACAGACAGGGAGGAAACAGCCCCAGCATTTT. It yields the protein CASSPQTGRKQPQHF.

V and J are TRBV7-2 and TRBJ2-7; TRBD1 aligns across 8 bases. Germline CDR1 and CDR2: SGHTA and FQGNSA. The trim removed 5 bases at V and 5 bases at J, leaving 8 bases unmatched. The CDR3 loop spans 14 amino acids. In DNA form, the CDR3 reads TGTGCCAGCAGCGCAGGGACAGGTTTCGACGAGCAGTACTTC. It translates to CASSAGTGFDEQYF. Supplemented by reference TRBV7-2 and TRBJ2-7, the full variable domain reads GAGVSQSPSNKVTEKGKDVELRCDPISGHTALYWYRQSLGQGLEFLIYFQGNSAPDKSGLPSDRFSAERTGGSVSTLTIQRTQQEDSAVYLCASSAGTGFDEQYFGPGTRLTVT.

This clonotype was recorded once. A much larger clone is a single base away; this may be a read error. The V call is TRBV5-5, the J call TRBJ2-4, with 9 bases lining up with TRBD1. The tail of the sequence fits TRBJ2-5 better, so the J call may be wrong. Germline CDR1 SGHKS, CDR2 YYEKEE (reference sequence). CDR3 size: 18 residues. The CDR3 region has the DNA TGTGCCGGCAGCCGAATTATCCGGGACAGGGTGAAGGTCGAGACCCAGTACTTC. This gives the protein CAGSRIIRDRVKVETQYF.

The chain employs TRBV20-1 and TRBJ1-1, with no clear D. Trimming stripped 0 bases from V and 4 bases from J, with 12 bases between. CDR3 length: 14 residues. Germline V gene data show CDR1 as DFQATT and CDR2 as SNEGSKA (reference sequence). The CDR3 is CSARDPSTSTEAFF. The CDR3 nucleotides are TGCAGTGCTAGAGACCCATCTACGTCCACTGAAGCTTTCTTT.